The sequence of this T cell receptor beta chain was determined in a study of blood T cell repertoires in COVID-19 (dated by TCRdb to 2018 to 2020). About the investigation overall: Collaborator samples came from the United States, Italy and Spain and covered acute and convalescent phases of COVID-19. The prospective study material was composed of cDNA or gDNA derived from T cells, B-cell-depleted T cells, or PBMCs. Where available, HLA class I and class II types were taken from metadata supplied by the sample provider and were not determined by assay-based typing. The samples were drawn from the first 160 participants of the ongoing ImmuneRACE study and from under 1,500 subjects provided by 6 global collaborators. The repertoires were made available in a free public database intended to serve as a resource for research on the immune response to SARS-CoV-2. Subjects who had been exposed to COVID-19, were actively infected with it, or had recovered from it provided the deeply sampled blood TCRbeta repertoires that made up the dataset. The sample metadata nearly always contained a de-identified subject ID, COVID-19 status, age in years and sex.

Results and caveats for the whole study, not just this receptor: The quantity of clinical and demographic metadata differed by source and by participant and was supplied without curation.

The immunoSEQ Assay, a bias-controlled multiplex PCR, was used to amplify TCRbeta CDR3 regions from genomic DNA. The authors' analysis ran thus. Within the assay, amplification of reference gene primers was used to estimate how many nucleated cells each sample contained. To quantify the absolute abundance of each unique TCRbeta CDR3 rearrangement, sequence reads were collapsed and filtered. Productive Simpson clonality was computed per sample as the square root of Simpson's diversity index over productive rearrangements. The immuneACCESS repertoire file appears here via TCRdb, limited to in-frame rearrangements. These files lack a portion of the clones; in checked studies, under half of the deficit traces to unresolved V genes, and the cause of the others is not known. V, J and clone size derive from that table, while D and trimming were established from the DNA sequence. The sample data list more than 90,000 clones, and around 67% of these were observed just once. In total, the top ten clones hold around 23% of the sample.

The collaborating institutions used their own protocols to collect whole blood in K2EDTA tubes. For TCRbeta analysis, collaborator samples were shipped as frozen whole blood, as isolated PBMCs, or as DNA extracted from either sample type. The CDR3, cysteine through phenylalanine, is 11 amino acids long. CDR3 DNA only is kept here, 33 bases in frame from base 1. For CDR1 and CDR2, the germline V gene (reference sequence) lists SEHNR and FQNEAQ. Trimming at the junction amounts to 5 bases on V and 8 bases on J, and the germline ends lie 7 bases apart. A word on this clone: Its antigen is currently not known. There are no base qualities to consult, and no much larger clone falls within one base.

This receptor was identified in a woman in her sixties in a cohort sampled during active or convalescent COVID-19. The specimen was peripheral blood. The rearrangement joined TRBV7-9 to TRBJ2-1; perhaps TRBD2 is the D gene, with 5 bases matching. The DNA sequence is given as TGTGCCAGCAGCCTCGGGGATGAGCAGTTCTTC. It translates as CASSLGDEQFF.